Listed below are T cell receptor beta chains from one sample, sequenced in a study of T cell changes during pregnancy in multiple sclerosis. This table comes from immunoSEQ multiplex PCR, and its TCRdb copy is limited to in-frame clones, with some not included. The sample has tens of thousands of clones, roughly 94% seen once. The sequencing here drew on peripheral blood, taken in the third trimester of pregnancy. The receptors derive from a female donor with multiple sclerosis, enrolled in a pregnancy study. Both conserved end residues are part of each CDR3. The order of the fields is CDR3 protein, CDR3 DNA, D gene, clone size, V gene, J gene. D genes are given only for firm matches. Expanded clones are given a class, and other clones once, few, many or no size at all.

CDR3 protein: CASSRGGLNEQFF; CDR3 DNA: TGTGCCAGCAGCCGCGGGGGGCTCAATGAGCAGTTCTTC; D gene: TRBD2; clone size: .; V gene: TRBV5-5; J gene: TRBJ2-1
CDR3 protein: CASAQGQVSNTEAFF; CDR3 DNA: TGTGCTAGTGCCCAGGGGCAGGTCTCGAACACTGAAGCTTTCTTT; D gene: .; clone size: .; V gene: TRBV12-5; J gene: TRBJ1-1
CDR3 protein: CASSEAYFSDQGAPGANVLTF; CDR3 DNA: TGTGCCAGCAGTGAAGCGTATTTTTCGGATCAGGGGGCCCCTGGGGCCAACGTCCTGACTTTC; D gene: TRBD1; clone size: .; V gene: TRBV2; J gene: TRBJ2-6
CDR3 protein: CASSLAAGRGTEAFF; CDR3 DNA: TGTGCCAGCAGCTTGGCGGCAGGGAGGGGCACTGAAGCTTTCTTT; D gene: .; clone size: .; V gene: TRBV5-4; J gene: TRBJ1-1
CDR3 protein: CASSQDIGQGHTEAFF; CDR3 DNA: TGCGCCAGCAGCCAAGATATCGGGCAGGGTCACACTGAAGCTTTCTTT; D gene: .; clone size: once; V gene: TRBV4-3; J gene: TRBJ1-1
CDR3 protein: CASTISGGASTDTQYF; CDR3 DNA: TGTGCCAGCACCATTAGCGGGGGCGCTAGCACAGATACGCAGTATTTT; D gene: TRBD2; clone size: once; V gene: TRBV7-2; J gene: TRBJ2-3
CDR3 protein: CARSLDRGQDTQYF; CDR3 DNA: TGTGCCAGAAGCCTTGACAGGGGCCAAGATACGCAGTATTTT; D gene: .; clone size: .; V gene: TRBV7-5; J gene: TRBJ2-3
CDR3 protein: CASSPVKLRGGSYNEQFF; CDR3 DNA: TGTGCCAGCAGCCCAGTAAAACTCCGGGGGGGCTCCTACAATGAGCAGTTCTTC; D gene: TRBD2; clone size: .; V gene: TRBV7-2; J gene: TRBJ2-1
CDR3 protein: CASSQDSRDRVSKYF; CDR3 DNA: TGTGCCAGCAGCCAAGATTCCCGGGACAGGGTTAGTAAGTACTTC; D gene: TRBD1; clone size: .; V gene: TRBV4-2; J gene: TRBJ2-4
CDR3 protein: CASSSGGQGNQPQHF; CDR3 DNA: TGTGCCAGCAGCTCCGGGGGACAGGGGAATCAGCCCCAGCATTTT; D gene: TRBD1; clone size: once; V gene: TRBV7-2; J gene: TRBJ1-5
CDR3 protein: CASSQRGGGINTDTQYF; CDR3 DNA: TGCGCCAGCAGCCAGCGGGGGGGCGGAATAAACACAGATACGCAGTATTTT; D gene: TRBD2; clone size: .; V gene: TRBV5-1; J gene: TRBJ2-3
CDR3 protein: CASSYREYTEAFF; CDR3 DNA: TGTGCCAGCTCGTACAGGGAATACACTGAAGCTTTCTTT; D gene: .; clone size: .; V gene: TRBV18; J gene: TRBJ1-1
CDR3 protein: CASSNMDRGDGYAF; CDR3 DNA: TGTGCCAGCAGCAACATGGACAGGGGGGATGGCTACGCCTTC; D gene: TRBD1; clone size: .; V gene: TRBV6-6; J gene: TRBJ1-2
CDR3 protein: CASILRGTEAFF; CDR3 DNA: TGTGCCAGCATCCTACGGGGGACTGAAGCTTTCTTT; D gene: .; clone size: .; V gene: TRBV6-5; J gene: TRBJ1-1
CDR3 protein: CAWERDGSTYEQYF; CDR3 DNA: TGTGCCTGGGAGCGTGACGGATCAACCTACGAGCAGTACTTC; D gene: .; clone size: few; V gene: TRBV30; J gene: TRBJ2-7
CDR3 protein: CASSNGQSSYNSPLHF; CDR3 DNA: TGTGCCAGCAGCAACGGACAGAGCTCCTATAATTCACCCCTCCACTTT; D gene: .; clone size: .; V gene: TRBV5-4; J gene: TRBJ1-6
CDR3 protein: CASSTGTGARGYTF; CDR3 DNA: TGTGCCAGCAGCACCGGGACAGGGGCCCGGGGCTACACCTTC; D gene: TRBD1; clone size: .; V gene: TRBV27; J gene: TRBJ1-2
CDR3 protein: CASSSAGQGAKAFF; CDR3 DNA: TGTGCCAGTAGCTCGGCGGGACAGGGGGCCAAAGCTTTCTTT; D gene: TRBD1; clone size: .; V gene: TRBV19; J gene: TRBJ1-1
CDR3 protein: CASSVDRGNTEAFF; CDR3 DNA: TGTGCCAGCAGTGTTGACAGGGGGAACACTGAAGCTTTCTTT; D gene: TRBD1; clone size: .; V gene: TRBV6-4; J gene: TRBJ1-1
CDR3 protein: CASRRQGTYEQYF; CDR3 DNA: TGTGCCAGTAGACGACAGGGCACCTACGAGCAGTACTTC; D gene: TRBD1; clone size: .; V gene: TRBV19; J gene: TRBJ2-7
CDR3 protein: CASSQDQGSSYNSPLHF; CDR3 DNA: TGCGCCAGCAGCCAAGATCAGGGGAGCTCCTATAATTCACCCCTCCACTTT; D gene: .; clone size: .; V gene: TRBV4-1; J gene: TRBJ1-6
CDR3 protein: CASSLGIRGGETQYF; CDR3 DNA: TGTGCCAGCAGCTTAGGAATCAGAGGAGGAGAGACCCAGTACTTC; D gene: .; clone size: .; V gene: TRBV11-2; J gene: TRBJ2-5
CDR3 protein: CAISESNGAGGYNEQFF; CDR3 DNA: TGTGCCATCAGTGAGTCGAATGGGGCGGGGGGCTACAATGAGCAGTTCTTC; D gene: TRBD2; clone size: .; V gene: TRBV10-3; J gene: TRBJ2-1
CDR3 protein: CAIRGSTGQPQHF; CDR3 DNA: TGTGCCATCAGAGGATCGACAGGGCAGCCCCAGCATTTT; D gene: TRBD1; clone size: .; V gene: TRBV10-3; J gene: TRBJ1-5
CDR3 protein: CASSSPRQGVREQYF; CDR3 DNA: TGTGCCAGCAGCTCACCCCGACAGGGAGTCAGGGAGCAGTACTTC; D gene: .; clone size: once; V gene: TRBV12-1; J gene: TRBJ2-7
CDR3 protein: CASSQENWETYGYTF; CDR3 DNA: TGCGCCAGCAGCCAAGAAAACTGGGAGACTTATGGCTACACCTTC; D gene: .; clone size: .; V gene: TRBV4-3; J gene: TRBJ1-2
CDR3 protein: CAISEPLTGGPRTDTQYF; CDR3 DNA: TGTGCCATCAGTGAGCCCCTGACAGGGGGTCCCCGCACAGATACGCAGTATTTT; D gene: TRBD1; clone size: .; V gene: TRBV10-3; J gene: TRBJ2-3
CDR3 protein: CATPQGQGSTDTQYF; CDR3 DNA: TGTGCCACACCCCAGGGACAGGGGAGCACAGATACGCAGTATTTT; D gene: TRBD1; clone size: .; V gene: TRBV30; J gene: TRBJ2-3
CDR3 protein: CASSQALGQGSGNTIYF; CDR3 DNA: TGTGCCAGCAGCCAAGCGCTGGGACAGGGTTCTGGAAACACCATATATTTT; D gene: TRBD1; clone size: .; V gene: TRBV28; J gene: TRBJ1-3
CDR3 protein: CASNDRGEGNEQFF; CDR3 DNA: TGTGCCAGCAACGACAGGGGTGAGGGCAATGAGCAGTTCTTC; D gene: TRBD1; clone size: .; V gene: TRBV7-9; J gene: TRBJ2-1
CDR3 protein: CASLTGCYGYTF; CDR3 DNA: TGCGCCAGCTTGACAGGGTGCTATGGCTACACCTTC; D gene: TRBD1; clone size: .; V gene: TRBV23-1; J gene: TRBJ1-2
CDR3 protein: CASSTTGYEQYF; CDR3 DNA: TGTGCCAGCAGCACGACAGGGTACGAGCAGTACTTC; D gene: TRBD1; clone size: .; V gene: TRBV7-3; J gene: TRBJ2-7
CDR3 protein: CASSTGQGANTGELFF; CDR3 DNA: TGTGCCAGCAGCACCGGACAGGGGGCAAACACCGGGGAGCTGTTTTTT; D gene: TRBD1; clone size: .; V gene: TRBV5-4; J gene: TRBJ2-2
CDR3 protein: CASSEHSEFSPLHF; CDR3 DNA: TGTGCCAGCAGTGAGCACTCCGAGTTTTCACCCCTCCACTTT; D gene: .; clone size: .; V gene: TRBV25-1; J gene: TRBJ1-6
CDR3 protein: CASSELSSHFF; CDR3 DNA: TGTGCCAGCAGTGAACTTAGCTCCCACTTTTTT; D gene: .; clone size: .; V gene: TRBV25-1; J gene: TRBJ1-1
CDR3 protein: CASGLWTGRDTGELFF; CDR3 DNA: TGTGCTAGTGGTTTATGGACAGGGAGGGACACCGGGGAGCTGTTTTTT; D gene: .; clone size: .; V gene: TRBV12-5; J gene: TRBJ2-2
CDR3 protein: CASTDSDYNSPLHF; CDR3 DNA: TGTGCCAGCACCGACAGCGACTATAATTCACCCCTCCACTTT; D gene: .; clone size: .; V gene: TRBV6-1; J gene: TRBJ1-6
CDR3 protein: CASSVEISGGPSYNEQFF; CDR3 DNA: TGTGCCAGCAGCGTAGAGATTAGCGGGGGGCCATCCTACAATGAGCAGTTCTTC; D gene: TRBD2; clone size: .; V gene: TRBV9; J gene: TRBJ2-1
CDR3 protein: CASSRDRGGTDTQYF; CDR3 DNA: TGTGCCAGCAGCCGGGACAGGGGTGGCACAGATACGCAGTATTTT; D gene: TRBD1; clone size: .; V gene: TRBV6-5; J gene: TRBJ2-3
CDR3 protein: CASSQDENRGITEAFF; CDR3 DNA: TGCGCCAGCAGCCAAGATGAAAACAGGGGGATCACTGAAGCTTTCTTT; D gene: TRBD1; clone size: .; V gene: TRBV4-3; J gene: TRBJ1-1
CDR3 protein: CASSLAGMGGYGYTF; CDR3 DNA: TGTGCCAGCAGCTTAGCGGGGATGGGAGGCTATGGCTACACCTTC; D gene: .; clone size: .; V gene: TRBV7-2; J gene: TRBJ1-2
CDR3 protein: CASSLGLGEQYF; CDR3 DNA: TGTGCCAGCAGCTTAGGACTGGGCGAGCAGTACTTC; D gene: .; clone size: .; V gene: TRBV11-3; J gene: TRBJ2-7
CDR3 protein: CASGGEGGSSDTQYF; CDR3 DNA: TGTGCCAGCGGGGGGGAGGGGGGTAGTTCAGATACGCAGTATTTT; D gene: .; clone size: .; V gene: TRBV2; J gene: TRBJ2-3
CDR3 protein: CASRDRAITEAFF; CDR3 DNA: TGTGCCAGCCGGGACAGGGCTATCACTGAAGCTTTCTTT; D gene: TRBD1; clone size: .; V gene: TRBV6-1; J gene: TRBJ1-1
CDR3 protein: CASSPDRNYNEQFF; CDR3 DNA: TGTGCCAGCAGCCCCGACAGGAACTACAATGAGCAGTTCTTC; D gene: .; clone size: .; V gene: TRBV5-4; J gene: TRBJ2-1
CDR3 protein: CASSYGLAGVSEQYF; CDR3 DNA: TGTGCCAGCAGTTACGGGCTAGCGGGGGTCTCCGAGCAGTACTTC; D gene: TRBD2; clone size: .; V gene: TRBV6-5; J gene: TRBJ2-7
CDR3 protein: CASSLAVEAYNSPLHF; CDR3 DNA: TGTGCCAGCAGCTTAGCGGTAGAAGCCTATAATTCACCCCTCCACTTT; D gene: .; clone size: .; V gene: TRBV7-6; J gene: TRBJ1-6
CDR3 protein: CASSQRERGGHNEQFF; CDR3 DNA: TGCGCCAGCAGCCAAAGAGAGCGGGGGGGACACAATGAGCAGTTCTTC; D gene: TRBD2; clone size: .; V gene: TRBV4-3; J gene: TRBJ2-1
CDR3 protein: CASSLAGTSTDTQYF; CDR3 DNA: TGTGCCAGCAGCTTAGCAGGAACTAGCACAGATACGCAGTATTTT; D gene: .; clone size: .; V gene: TRBV5-6; J gene: TRBJ2-3